Following are 11 T cell receptor beta chains from one sample sequenced in a study of shared clonotypes between healthy human individuals. Clones were read by immunoSEQ multiplex PCR, and TCRdb kept only the in-frame ones, dropping some. The sample lists some 2.1 million clones; 90% to 95% were seen once. Material for sequencing was naive CD4+ T cells sorted from blood. Subset specified: CD45RA+ positively selected. These receptors all stem from a man between 18 and 35 years old in good health.

This clone was observed a few times. CDR3 nucleotide sequence: TGTGCCAGCAGTACGGACAGGAGCTCTGGAAACACCATATATTTT. This encodes CASSTDRSSGNTIYF. The chain employs TRBV27 and TRBJ1-3; 7 bases map to TRBD1. The CDR3 is 15 residues long. Germline V gene sequence: CDR1 MNHEY, CDR2 SMNVEV (reference sequence). J lost 0 bases, V lost 5 bases, and 4 bases had no gene match.

The J gene is TRBJ1-1, the V gene TRBV19, with D perhaps TRBD1 (6 bases). The CDR3 sequence is 17 residues long. The V gene lost 4 bases and the J gene lost 1 base, with 19 bases spanning the gap. Germline V lookup: CDR1 LNHDA, CDR2 SQIVND (reference sequence). CDR3 nucleotide sequence: TGTGCCAGTAGTACTTTCCTAACACAGGGCTGGAACACTGAAGCTTTCTTT. It yields the protein CASSTFLTQGWNTEAFF.

V is TRBV6-6 and J is TRBJ1-1; unclear D gene. With 2 bases removed from V and 1 base from J, the gap between germline ends came to 14 bases. The germline CDR1 and CDR2 sequences are MNHNY and SVGAGI (reference sequence). This CDR3 is 16 amino acids long. The CDR3: CASSYPIVERNTEAFF. The CDR3 bases are TGTGCCAGCAGTTACCCCATAGTAGAGAGGAACACTGAAGCTTTCTTT.

This clone was counted only a few times. CDR3 in amino acids: CASKLSGTDTQYF. CDR3 DNA sequence: TGTGCCAGTAAGCTTAGCGGGACAGATACGCAGTATTTT. The chain links TRBV7-2 to TRBJ2-3, with 7 positions matching TRBD2. Per germline, CDR1 SGHTA and CDR2 FQGNSA. The V and J ends lost 9 bases and 3 bases, in that order; junction bases with no gene match: 6. The CDR3 contains 13 residues. Full variable domain (remainder filled in from reference TRBV7-2 and TRBJ2-3): GAGVSQSPSNKVTEKGKDVELRCDPISGHTALYWYRQSLGQGLEFLIYFQGNSAPDKSGLPSDRFSAERTGGSVSTLTIQRTQQEDSAVYLCASKLSGTDTQYFGPGTRLTVL.

The CDR3 protein is CSVLDRRNVGGYTF. The CDR3 DNA reads TGCAGCGTCCTGGACAGGAGAAATGTGGGTGGCTACACCTTC. The J gene is TRBJ1-2, the V gene TRBV29-1; TRBD1 matches at 7 bases. The germline gives CDR1 SQVTM, CDR2 ANQGSEA. Trimming removed 6 bases from V and 7 bases from J; junction bases left unmatched: 14. This CDR3 spans 14 amino acids.

The chain combines TRBV7-2 with TRBJ1-2, with unresolved D. Germline V CDR1 and CDR2: SGHTA, FQGNSA. CDR3 length: 12 residues. The V and J ends lost 2 bases and 8 bases respectively, with 9 bases between them. This CDR3 is CASSLLSAGYTF. DNA of the CDR3: TGTGCCAGCAGCTTACTTTCGGCGGGCTACACCTTC.

The V and J genes are TRBV5-5 and TRBJ2-1; 11 bases fit TRBD2. Looked up from germline, CDR1 is SGHKS and CDR2 is YYEKEE (reference sequence). After removal of 1 base from V and 8 bases from J, the junction contained 11 bases not matched to a gene. CDR3 size: 17 residues. The chain's CDR3 is CASSLSLTSGTRHEQFF. The CDR3 region has the DNA TGTGCCAGCAGCTTGAGCCTGACTAGCGGGACTCGACATGAGCAGTTCTTC.

J is TRBJ2-5 and V is TRBV5-1, with D possibly TRBD1 on 6 matching bases. The CDR3 contains 14 residues. Germline CDR1 SGHRS, CDR2 YFSETQ. Trimming left V 2 bases short and J 1 base short, with 9 bases between. In nucleotides, the CDR3 is TGCGCCAGCAGCTTTAAGGGGGTCCAAGAGACCCAGTACTTC. It specifies CASSFKGVQETQYF.

The chain combines TRBV10-3 with TRBJ1-4; maybe TRBD1 (5 bases). Trimming left V 0 bases short and J 7 bases short, with 12 bases between. CDR3 length: 15 amino acids. In germline, CDR1 is ENHRY, CDR2 SYGVKD. The CDR3 DNA is TGTGCCATCAGTGAGTCGAAAGGGGTTGGTGAAAAACTGTTTTTT. Its protein product is CAISESKGVGEKLFF.

The chain joins TRBV2 to TRBJ1-5; maybe TRBD1 (6 bases). The CDR3 sequence is 12 residues long. V lost 7 bases to trimming and J lost 7 bases, with 11 bases between them. Germline CDR1 SNHLY, CDR2 FYNNEI. The CDR3 loop is CASKGGGQPQHF. CDR3 nucleotide sequence: TGTGCCAGCAAAGGGGGAGGACAGCCCCAGCATTTT.

This clone was seen only once. V is TRBV7-9 and J is TRBJ2-1; no definite D call. From germline, CDR1 is SEHNR and CDR2 FQNEAQ (reference sequence). V was trimmed by 2 bases and J by 6 bases, leaving 5 bases between them. CDR3 size: 12 residues. The CDR3 DNA follows: TGTGCCAGCAGCTTACCTAGCAATGAGCAGTTCTTC. Its protein product is CASSLPSNEQFF.